Shown below are 17 T cell receptor beta chains from a single sample sequenced in a study of T cells in Graves' hyperthyroidism and ophthalmopathy. Regions amplified from RNA transcripts were the TCR beta CDR3 regions. An initial round of RT-PCR targeting the TCR CDR3 relied on the HTBI primer set. Via MiXCR, TCRdb re-called the multiplex PCR reads, giving one row per CDR3 protein. The profile shows hundreds of thousands of distinct CDR3 sequences, around 15% of them singletons. Material: blood. These receptors all stem from a woman in her 30s with Graves' hyperthyroidism.

The V and J genes are TRBV5-1 and TRBJ2-1, with D maybe TRBD2 (6 bases). The length of the CDR3 is 14 residues. V was pared by 1 base and J by 8 bases, with 13 bases between. Germline loops: CDR1 SGHRS, CDR2 YFSETQ. CDR3 sequence (DNA): TGCGCCAGCAGCTTGATTTCGTCTAGCGATGAGCAGTTCTTC. Translating gives CASSLISSSDEQFF.

The table lists this clonotype with a few counts. The V gene is TRBV6-2 or TRBV6-3, the J gene TRBJ2-7; a possible D gene is TRBD1 (6 bases). V was trimmed by 5 bases and J by 3 bases, leaving 14 bases between them. The CDR3 is 14 residues long. The germline V gene has CDR1 MNHEY and CDR2 SVGEGT. As DNA, the CDR3 is TGTGCCAGCAGTAACAACAGGGTACTCTACGAGCAGTACTTC. Translating gives CASSNNRVLYEQYF.

Ten or more counts support this clonotype. The rearrangement links TRBV28 to TRBJ1-4; a weak D match, TRBD1 (6 bases). The length of the CDR3 is 15 residues. V was shortened by 6 bases and J by 13 bases, with 24 bases between the two germline ends. The germline V gene has CDR1 MDHEN and CDR2 SYDVKM. CDR3 DNA: TGTGCCAGCAGAGGGGGGGCTGGACCAGGCCTTGCACTGTTTTTT. Its protein is CASRGGAGPGLALFF.

This clonotype was counted a few times. The chain joins TRBV13 to TRBJ2-7, with TRBD1 matching over 10 bases. Germline V gives CDR1 PRHDT, CDR2 FYEKMQ (reference sequence). The V gene end was trimmed by 3 bases and the J gene end by 3 bases; junction bases not matched to a gene: 5. The CDR3 extends over 15 amino acids. The CDR3 region is CASSLSGQGYYEQYF. As DNA, the CDR3 is TGTGCCAGCAGCTTGTCGGGACAGGGGTACTACGAGCAGTACTTC.

This clonotype occurred a few times. The chain joins TRBV12-3 or TRBV12-4 to TRBJ2-1, with TRBD2 matching 14 bases. The CDR3 totals 16 residues. With V trimmed by 5 bases and J by 3 bases, 3 bases remained unmatched. The CDR3 nucleotides read TGTGCCAGCAGTCGCGGGACTAGCGGGGGCTACAATGAGCAGTTCTTC. Its protein is CASSRGTSGGYNEQFF.

This clonotype was observed at least ten times. This chain uses TRBV3-1 with TRBJ2-7; D possibly corresponds to TRBD2 (6 bases). CDR3 size: 16 residues. Trimming removed 0 bases from V and 1 base from J, with 13 bases in between. Germline V gene sequence: CDR1 LGHDT, CDR2 YNNKEL (reference sequence). The CDR3, as DNA: TGTGCCAGCAGCCAAGATAGCGGCGTCCGATCCTACGAGCAGTACTTC. Protein product: CASSQDSGVRSYEQYF.

This sequence joins TRBV11-1 and TRBJ2-6; D not certain. Germline-derived CDR1 and CDR2 are SGHAT and FQDESV (reference sequence). This CDR3 region has 14 residues. Trimming removed 6 bases from V and 1 base from J, with 7 bases in between. The CDR3 reads CASRDSSGANVLTF. The DNA of the CDR3 is TGTGCCAGCAGGGATTCTTCTGGGGCCAACGTCCTGACTTTC.

This clonotype was seen at least ten times. The chain has TRBV5-1 and TRBJ2-3; D gene unclear. Germline V gives CDR1 SGHRS, CDR2 YFSETQ. CDR3 length: 17 amino acids. Trimming took 1 base from V and 0 from J, leaving 15 bases between them. CDR3 nucleotide sequence: TGCGCCAGCAGCTTGCTCGCGGCGAGCGCTAGCACAGATACGCAGTATTTT. Its translation is CASSLLAASASTDTQYF.

The rearrangement links TRBV7-9 to TRBJ2-1, with D perhaps TRBD1 (5 bases). The CDR3 runs to 17 residues. The germline V and J ends were trimmed by 2 bases and 5 bases, with 19 bases remaining between them. In germline, CDR1 is SEHNR, CDR2 FQNEAQ (reference sequence). The CDR3 nucleotides are TGTGCCAGCAGCTTAAACCCACAGGTGCTAACACACAATGAGCAGTTCTTC. It specifies CASSLNPQVLTHNEQFF.

This clonotype was seen ten or more times. The CDR3: CASSLDYSGIYNEQFF. The CDR3 coding sequence is TGTGCCAGCAGCTTAGATTATAGCGGCATTTACAATGAGCAGTTCTTC. The chain couples TRBV11-2 to TRBJ2-1; D is perhaps TRBD2 (6 bases). The CDR3 has 16 amino acids. Germline CDR1 reads SGHAT; CDR2 reads FQNNGV. V shed 0 bases and J shed 4 bases, with 13 bases lying between them.

This clonotype was counted between two and nine times. The CDR3 DNA reads as TGTGCCAGCAGCCCGGGCAGACCGGGACAGGGTAACTACGAGCAGTACTTC. Protein product: CASSPGRPGQGNYEQYF. V is TRBV3-2 and J is TRBJ2-7; no check of the table's D call, TRBD1, against the DNA was made. TRBV3-2 is a recognized pseudogene. The CDR3 extends over 17 amino acids.

This clonotype was recorded many times. V and J are TRBV7-2 and TRBJ2-3; no reliable D call. From germline, CDR1 is SGHTA and CDR2 FQGNSA. Trimming cost V 4 bases and J 4 bases, with 12 bases left between them. This CDR3 region has 14 residues. This CDR3 is CASSSPPLADTQYF. CDR3 in DNA: TGTGCCAGCAGCTCCCCTCCCCTAGCAGATACGCAGTATTTT.

CDR3 in DNA: TGCAGTGCTAGAGGGGGGGATAGCGGGAGCTACACAGATACGCAGTATTTT. Its translation: CSARGGDSGSYTDTQYF. The chain joins TRBV20-1 to TRBJ2-3; 9 nucleotides line up with TRBD2. The CDR3 is 17 amino acids. V was clipped by 1 base and J by 2 bases; unmatched bases: 10. CDR1 is DFQATT, CDR2 SNEGSKA, per germline (reference sequence).

There are many counts of this clonotype. The chain combines TRBV18 with TRBJ2-3; D is undetermined. The CDR3 runs to 13 residues. Germline assignment: CDR1 KGHSH and CDR2 LQKENI. Trimming removed 4 bases at V and 2 bases at J, with 7 bases between. CDR3 nucleotide sequence: TGTGCCAGCTCACGCTCGGACACAGATACGCAGTATTTT. It codes for CASSRSDTDTQYF.

In this sample, this clonotype turned up many times. CDR3: CAISFSGQAYEQYF. The CDR3 DNA reads as TGTGCCATCAGTTTCTCCGGACAAGCCTACGAGCAGTACTTC. The genes are TRBV10-3 and TRBJ2-7, with D possibly matching TRBD1 (5 bases). With 5 bases removed from V and 2 bases from J, the gap between germline ends came to 13 bases. This CDR3 contains 14 residues. Germline V gives CDR1 ENHRY, CDR2 SYGVKD.

V usage is TRBV9 and J usage is TRBJ1-1; 10 bases match TRBD1. Germline trimming cut 0 bases from V and 4 bases from J; bases unmatched to any gene: 6. The germline V gene encodes CDR1 SGDLS and CDR2 YYNGEE. This CDR3 is built from 16 residues. The CDR3 DNA reads TGTGCCAGCAGCGTAGCTATTGGGACAGGGGTCACTGAAGCTTTCTTT. Protein: CASSVAIGTGVTEAFF.

This clonotype was observed many times. The gene calls are TRBV28 and TRBJ2-5; D might be TRBD1 (6 bases). Per the germline V gene, CDR1 is MDHEN and CDR2 is SYDVKM. The ends were cut back, 2 bases at V and 4 bases at J, with 11 bases in the middle. The CDR3 has 14 residues. CDR3 sequence reads: CASSLPGQGETQYF. CDR3 nucleotide sequence: TGTGCCAGCAGTTTACCGGGACAAGGAGAGACCCAGTACTTC.